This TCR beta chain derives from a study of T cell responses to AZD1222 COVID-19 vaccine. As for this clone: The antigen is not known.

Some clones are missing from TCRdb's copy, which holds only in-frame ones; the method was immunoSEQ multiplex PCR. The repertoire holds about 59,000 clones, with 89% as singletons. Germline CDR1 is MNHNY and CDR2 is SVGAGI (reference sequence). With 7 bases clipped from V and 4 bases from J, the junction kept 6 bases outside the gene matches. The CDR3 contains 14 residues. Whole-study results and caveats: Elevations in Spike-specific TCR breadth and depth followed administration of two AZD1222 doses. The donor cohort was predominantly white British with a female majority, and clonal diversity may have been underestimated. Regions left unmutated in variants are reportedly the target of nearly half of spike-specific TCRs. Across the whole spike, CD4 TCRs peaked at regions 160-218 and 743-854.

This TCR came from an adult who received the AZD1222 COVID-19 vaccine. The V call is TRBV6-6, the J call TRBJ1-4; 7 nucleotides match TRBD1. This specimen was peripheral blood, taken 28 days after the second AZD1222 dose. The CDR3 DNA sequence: TGTGCCAGCACCCCGACAGGGATTAATGAAAAACTGTTTTTT. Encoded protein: CASTPTGINEKLFF.